This T cell receptor (beta chain) was captured in a study of a mutant IDH1 vaccine in newly diagnosed glioma. Study-wide context: The treated population exhibited a male proportion of roughly 62%, a female proportion of 37.5%, and a mean age of about 40 years.

With respect to this clone: Antigen: not known.

Data came from immunoSEQ multiplex PCR; TCRdb stores just in-frame clones and leaves some out. The sample lists tens of thousands of clones; about 81% were seen once. Time point given: week 47, end of study. Every vaccine dose comprised 300 ug of mutant IDH1 20-mer peptide plus topical imiquimod. This clonotype originated in a man aged 35-49 years with glioma. This material consisted of PBMCs, taken from a glioma patient whose treatment included an IDH1 peptide vaccine.

The CDR3 DNA reads TGTGCCAGCAGCCCTGGAGGGAGCGCCTACGAGCAGTACTTC. This codes for CASSPGGSAYEQYF. The genes are TRBV9 and TRBJ2-7, with TRBD2 as a possible D gene (6 bases). This CDR3 region has 14 residues. Germline V CDR1 and CDR2: SGDLS, YYNGEE. V was cut by 4 bases and J by 2 bases, with 13 bases left in between. Combining the CDR3 with reference TRBV9 and TRBJ2-7 gives the whole variable domain DSGVTQTPKHLITATGQRVTLRCSPRSGDLSVYWYQQSLDQGLQFLIQYYNGEERAKGNILERFSAQQFPDLHSELNLSSLELGDSALYFCASSPGGSAYEQYFGPGTRLTVT.